This T cell receptor beta chain was identified during a study of response to subunit inactivated influenza vaccine. TCRdb independently ran MiXCR on the RT-PCR reads; one entry per CDR3 protein. The sample has about 530,000 distinct CDR3 sequences, 13% seen once. From germline, CDR1 is LGHDT and CDR2 YNNKEL (reference sequence). The CDR3 totals 15 residues. Between the trimmed V and J ends, which lost 4 bases and 0 bases, there was a span of 10 bases. This clonotype was recorded at least ten times. The TCR sequence derives from a man aged 50 to 60 who received an inactivated influenza vaccine. The rearrangement links TRBV3-1 to TRBJ1-5, with TRBD1 as a possible D gene (5 bases). The starting material was PBMCs from blood, obtained about 40 days after vaccination. CDR3 DNA: TGTGCCAGCAGCCCGACAGCCGGTAGCAATCAGCCCCAGCATTTT. It codes for CASSPTAGSNQPQHF.